This TCR beta chain was documented in a study of blood T cell repertoires in COVID-19. Whole-study context: Donors in the United States, Italy and Spain gave samples during acute or convalescent COVID-19. T cells, B-cell-depleted T cells, or PBMCs supplied cDNA or gDNA.

Per the original data handling: Reference gene primer amplification in the assay estimated nucleated cell counts. Assay: immunoSEQ multiplex PCR; the TCRdb copy retains only in-frame clones and omits some. The V and J calls and the clone size are those of that table, but D and trimming were determined from the DNA. Of approximately 110,000 clones listed, about 76% were seen once; the top ten hold just under 20%. This CDR3 has 13 residues. Per the germline V gene, CDR1 is MDHEN and CDR2 is SYDVKM. Trimming removed 7 bases at V and 2 bases at J, with 11 bases between. Input material: peripheral blood. The chain links TRBV28 to TRBJ1-2; D may be TRBD1 (5 bases). The receptor was isolated from a woman between 65 and 79 years old with acute or convalescent COVID-19. The CDR3 region has the DNA TGTGCCAGCATCGAGAAGGGGAACTATGGCTACACCTTC. It translates to CASIEKGNYGYTF.